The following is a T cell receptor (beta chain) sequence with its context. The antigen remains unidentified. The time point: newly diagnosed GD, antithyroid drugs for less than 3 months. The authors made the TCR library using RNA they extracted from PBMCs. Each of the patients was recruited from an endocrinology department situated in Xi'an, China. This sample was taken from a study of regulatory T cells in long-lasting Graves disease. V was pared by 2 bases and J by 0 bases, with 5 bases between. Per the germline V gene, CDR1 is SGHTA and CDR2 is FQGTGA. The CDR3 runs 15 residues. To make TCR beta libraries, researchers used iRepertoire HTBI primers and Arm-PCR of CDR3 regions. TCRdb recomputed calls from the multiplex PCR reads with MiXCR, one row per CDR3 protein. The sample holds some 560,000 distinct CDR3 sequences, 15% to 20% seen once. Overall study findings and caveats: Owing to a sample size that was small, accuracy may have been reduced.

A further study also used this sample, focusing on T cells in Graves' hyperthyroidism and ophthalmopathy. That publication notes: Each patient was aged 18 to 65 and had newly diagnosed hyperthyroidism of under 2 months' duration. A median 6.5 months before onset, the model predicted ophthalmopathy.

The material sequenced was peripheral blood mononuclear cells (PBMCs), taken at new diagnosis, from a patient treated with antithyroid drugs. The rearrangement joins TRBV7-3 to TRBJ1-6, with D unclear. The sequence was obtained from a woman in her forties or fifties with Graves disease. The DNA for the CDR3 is TGTGCCAGCAGCTTAGGCATCTCCTATAATTCACCCCTCCACTTT. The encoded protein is CASSLGISYNSPLHF.